This T cell receptor (beta chain) comes out of a study of T cells in Graves' hyperthyroidism and ophthalmopathy (dated by TCRdb to between 2019 and 2020). In the study overall: Peripheral blood samples were taken at initial diagnosis, before any treatment was given. The 100 discovery patients were randomly divided into training and test sets at a 7:3 ratio. To identify distinguishing TCR V-J signatures, a discovery cohort of 90 to 100 patients was used, comprising fewer than 45 with Graves' ophthalmopathy and 57 with stable Graves' hyperthyroidism. According to the paper, TCR Vbeta CDR3 sequencing was carried out on some 130 peripheral blood samples, which came from approximately 43 ophthalmopathy, around 75 hyperthyroidism and roughly 17 progressor patients. Following sampling, methimazole starting at 30 mg daily was given to hyperthyroidism patients, and high-dose intravenous methylprednisolone was given to ophthalmopathy patients. In addition, the study compared T-cell repertoires in thyroid tissue and in blood from roughly six Graves' hyperthyroidism patients. An independent validation cohort of 18 to 20 hyperthyroidism patients and some 15 patients who later progressed to ophthalmopathy tested prospective prediction of ophthalmopathy. Overall study results and their limits: A model built on a 13 V-J signature distinguished ophthalmopathy from stable hyperthyroidism, reaching roughly 88% sensitivity and 81.08% specificity in cross-validation and 80%/75% in testing. In validation, the model predicted progression to ophthalmopathy with 55% to 71% sensitivity and 72% to 75% specificity, a median of about 6 months before onset. Sample size was not statistically predetermined, and blinding of investigators to group allocation was not performed. Most expanded thyroid clonotypes (frequency above 0.001) were also detected in blood, suggesting blood repertoires may reflect thyroid immune responses.

Hyperthyroidism patients were newly diagnosed, with disease duration under 2 months, and aged 18 to 65 years. The study excluded patients with uncontrolled infections, other autoimmune diseases, pregnancy or lactation. Clinical symptoms, serum thyroxine and TRAb, thyroid ultrasound, and orbital computed tomography formed the basis for the diagnoses. Blood from progressor patients was collected at the time of first diagnosis with hyperthyroidism, before any ophthalmopathy symptoms had appeared. PBMCs were separated from roughly 9.6 ml of fresh peripheral blood using Ficoll-Paque density gradient centrifugation. Progressor patients were defined as those initially diagnosed with Graves' hyperthyroidism in whom ophthalmopathy developed during follow-up. Total RNA was extracted with Trizol reagent, and quality was checked on an Agilent 2100 Bioanalyzer. The CDR1 and CDR2 encoded by the germline V gene are SGHRS and YFSETQ. The junction carries 9 bases between V and J, which are trimmed by 0 bases and 3 bases respectively. The CDR3 sequence holds 15 residues, the cysteine and phenylalanine included. Only CDR3 DNA is held: 45 bases, read in frame from base 1.

The TCR beta CDR3 regions were amplified from RNA transcripts. The first round of RT-PCR for the TCR CDR3 was performed with the HTBI primer set and the Qiagen OneStep RT-PCR kit. Libraries were constructed in a second round of multiplex PCR, after which size selection and purification were carried out. The libraries were sequenced on an Illumina HiSeq2000 using paired-end 100 bp reads. The original pipeline was this. Raw data were processed with SOAPnuke, discarding reads with adapters, uncalled bases, mean Phred below 15, or no exact constant-primer or identifier match. COPE v1.2.5 was used to merge high-quality paired reads, and clonotypes were defined as unique nucleotide sequences. MiTCR v1.1 was used to align the clonotypes against IMGT TRBV, TRBD and TRBJ reference segments. Only V-J combinations with frequency above 0.0001, covering 99% to 99.2% of repertoires, were analysed. A TCS score was defined as the ratio between F50 (clonal expansion) and ExV (chaos), using BLOSUM62-based TCRdist between CDR3 peptides within each V-J. Welch's t-statistics and random forest reduced fewer than 550 V-J features to under 15, which were used in a naive Bayes classifier (R e1071). TCRdb handled the public reads itself, with Q25 trimming in fastp and clone calling in MiXCR, and kept productive beta chains. Each entry is one CDR3 protein sequence, shown with its most common DNA and genes. It is TCRdb's table, rather than the study itself, that gives the V and J calls and clone size. Recorded for this sample are a few hundred thousand distinct CDR3 sequences; 11% to 15% of them occurred a single time. Around 5.4% of the sample is held by the ten biggest clonotypes.

In this sample, this clonotype turned up a few times. Its antigen specificity is not known. No quality values exist for individual bases; no much larger clone is one base distant. This TCR derives from a woman in her 30s with Graves' hyperthyroidism that later progressed to Graves' ophthalmopathy. The chain employs TRBV5-1 and TRBJ2-2; the D gene lacks a confident call. The sequenced material came from blood. The CDR3 region reads CASSLDGGHTGELFF. The sequenced DNA: TGCGCCAGCAGCTTGGACGGCGGCCACACCGGGGAGCTGTTTTTT. Reference TRBV5-1 and TRBJ2-2 proteins supply the regions before and after the CDR3; the full variable domain is: KAGVTQTPRYLIKTRGQQVTLSCSPISGHRSVSWYQQTPGQGLQFLFEYFSETQRNKGNFPGRFSGRQFSNSRSEMNVSTLELGDSALYLCASSLDGGHTGELFFGEGSRLTVL.